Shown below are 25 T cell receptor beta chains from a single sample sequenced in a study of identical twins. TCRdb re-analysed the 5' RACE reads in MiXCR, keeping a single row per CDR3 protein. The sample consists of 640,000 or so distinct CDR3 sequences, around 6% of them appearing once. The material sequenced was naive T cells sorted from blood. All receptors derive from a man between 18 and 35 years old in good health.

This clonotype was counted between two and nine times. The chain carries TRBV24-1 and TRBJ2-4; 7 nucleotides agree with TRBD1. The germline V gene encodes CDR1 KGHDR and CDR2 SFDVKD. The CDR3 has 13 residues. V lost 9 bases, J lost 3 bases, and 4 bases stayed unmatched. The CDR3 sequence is CATATGDKNIQYF. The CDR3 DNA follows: TGTGCCACCGCTACAGGGGACAAAAACATTCAGTACTTC.

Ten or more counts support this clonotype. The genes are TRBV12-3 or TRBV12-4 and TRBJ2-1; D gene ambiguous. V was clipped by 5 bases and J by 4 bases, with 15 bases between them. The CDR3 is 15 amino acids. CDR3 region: CASSPTPLIYNEQFF. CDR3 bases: TGTGCCAGCAGTCCGACCCCTCTGATTTACAATGAGCAGTTCTTC.

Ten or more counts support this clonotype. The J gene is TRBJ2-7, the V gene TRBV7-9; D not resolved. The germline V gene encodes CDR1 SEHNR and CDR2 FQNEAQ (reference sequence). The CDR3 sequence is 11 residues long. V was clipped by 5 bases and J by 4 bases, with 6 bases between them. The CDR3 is CASSDMYEQYF. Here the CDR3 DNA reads TGTGCCAGCAGCGATATGTACGAGCAGTACTTC.

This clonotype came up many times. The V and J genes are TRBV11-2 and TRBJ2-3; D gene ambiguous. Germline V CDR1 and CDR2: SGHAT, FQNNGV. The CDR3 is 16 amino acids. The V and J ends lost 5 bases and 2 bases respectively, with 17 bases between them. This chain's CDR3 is CASSLTARTTTDTQYF. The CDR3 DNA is TGTGCCAGCAGCCTCACGGCACGGACGACCACAGATACGCAGTATTTT.

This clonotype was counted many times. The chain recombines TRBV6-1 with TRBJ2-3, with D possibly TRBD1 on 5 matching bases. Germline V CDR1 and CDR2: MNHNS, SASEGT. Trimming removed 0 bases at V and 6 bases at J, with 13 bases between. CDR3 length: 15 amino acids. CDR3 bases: TGTGCCAGCAGTGAAGCGTCAGGGATTGGGGATACGCAGTATTTT. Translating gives CASSEASGIGDTQYF.

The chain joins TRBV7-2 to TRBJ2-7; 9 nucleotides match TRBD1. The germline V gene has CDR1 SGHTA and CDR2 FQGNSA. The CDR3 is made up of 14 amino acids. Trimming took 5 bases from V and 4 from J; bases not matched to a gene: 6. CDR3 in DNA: TGTGCCAGCAGCGGGACAGGGTCTATGTACGAGCAGTACTTC. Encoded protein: CASSGTGSMYEQYF.

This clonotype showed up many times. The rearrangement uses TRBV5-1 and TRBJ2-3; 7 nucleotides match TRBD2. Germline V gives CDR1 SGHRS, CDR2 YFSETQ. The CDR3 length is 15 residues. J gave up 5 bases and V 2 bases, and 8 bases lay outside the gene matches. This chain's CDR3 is CASSFGGNLRDTQYF. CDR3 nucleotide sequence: TGCGCCAGCAGCTTCGGGGGGAACCTAAGAGATACGCAGTATTTT.

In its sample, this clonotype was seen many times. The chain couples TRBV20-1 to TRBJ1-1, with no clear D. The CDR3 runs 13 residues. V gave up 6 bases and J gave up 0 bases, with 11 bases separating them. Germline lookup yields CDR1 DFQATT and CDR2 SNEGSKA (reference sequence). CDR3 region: CSAPRPVNTEAFF. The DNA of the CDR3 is TGCAGTGCCCCTCGACCAGTGAACACTGAAGCTTTCTTT.

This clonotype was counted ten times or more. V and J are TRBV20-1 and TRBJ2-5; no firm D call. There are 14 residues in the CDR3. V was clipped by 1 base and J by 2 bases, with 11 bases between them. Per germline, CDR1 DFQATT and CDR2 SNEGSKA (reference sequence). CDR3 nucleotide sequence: TGCAGTGCTAGAGCGGTCCGGATACAAGAGACCCAGTACTTC. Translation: CSARAVRIQETQYF.

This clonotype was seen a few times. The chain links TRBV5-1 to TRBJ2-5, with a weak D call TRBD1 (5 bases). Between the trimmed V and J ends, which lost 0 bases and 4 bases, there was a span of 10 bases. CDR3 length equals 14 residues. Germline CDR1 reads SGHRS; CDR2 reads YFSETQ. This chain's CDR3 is CASSLEGVGETQYF. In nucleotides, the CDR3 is TGCGCCAGCAGCTTGGAAGGGGTCGGAGAGACCCAGTACTTC.

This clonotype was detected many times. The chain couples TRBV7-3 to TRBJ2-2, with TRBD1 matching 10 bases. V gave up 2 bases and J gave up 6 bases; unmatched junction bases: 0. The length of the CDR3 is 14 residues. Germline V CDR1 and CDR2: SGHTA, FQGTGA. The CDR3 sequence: CASSLGTGAGELFF. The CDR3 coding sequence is TGTGCCAGCAGCTTAGGGACAGGGGCCGGGGAGCTGTTTTTT. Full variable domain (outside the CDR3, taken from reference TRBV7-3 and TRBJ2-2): GAGVSQTPSNKVTEKGKYVELRCDPISGHTALYWYRQSLGQGPEFLIYFQGTGAADDSGLPNDRFFAVRPEGSVSTLKIQRTERGDSAVYLCASSLGTGAGELFFGEGSRLTVL.

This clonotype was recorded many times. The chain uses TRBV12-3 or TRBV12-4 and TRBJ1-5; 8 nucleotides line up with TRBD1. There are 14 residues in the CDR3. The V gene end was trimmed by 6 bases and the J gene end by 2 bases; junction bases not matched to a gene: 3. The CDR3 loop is CASRPTGGNQPQHF. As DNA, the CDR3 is TGTGCCAGCAGGCCGACAGGGGGCAATCAGCCCCAGCATTTT.

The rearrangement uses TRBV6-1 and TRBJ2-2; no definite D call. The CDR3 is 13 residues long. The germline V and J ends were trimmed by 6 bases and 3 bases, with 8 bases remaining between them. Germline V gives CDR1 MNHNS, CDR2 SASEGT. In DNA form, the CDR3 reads TGTGCCAGCAGACAAGACGACACCGGGGAGCTGTTTTTT. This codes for CASRQDDTGELFF.

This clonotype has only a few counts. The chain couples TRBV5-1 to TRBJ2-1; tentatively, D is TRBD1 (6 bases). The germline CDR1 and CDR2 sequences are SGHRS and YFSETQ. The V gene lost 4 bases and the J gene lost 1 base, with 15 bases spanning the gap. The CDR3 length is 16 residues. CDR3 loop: CASSPHQRGSYNEQFF. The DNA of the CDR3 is TGCGCCAGCAGCCCACACCAGAGGGGGTCCTACAATGAGCAGTTCTTC.

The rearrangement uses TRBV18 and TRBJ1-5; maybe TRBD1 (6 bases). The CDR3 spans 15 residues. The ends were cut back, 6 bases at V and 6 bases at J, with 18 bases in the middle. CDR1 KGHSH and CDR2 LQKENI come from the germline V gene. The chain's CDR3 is CASSPDSPGAQPQHF. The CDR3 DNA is TGTGCCAGCTCCCCCGACTCCCCAGGGGCTCAGCCCCAGCATTTT.

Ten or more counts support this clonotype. CDR3 in DNA: TGTGCCAGCAGTGGGACTAGCGGTCTCGCAGATACGCAGTATTTT. The encoded protein is CASSGTSGLADTQYF. The V call is TRBV6-1, the J call TRBJ2-3; 10 positions agree with TRBD2. There are 15 residues in the CDR3. The ends lost 4 bases at V and 4 bases at J; junction bases unmatched: 5. The germline V gene encodes CDR1 MNHNS and CDR2 SASEGT.

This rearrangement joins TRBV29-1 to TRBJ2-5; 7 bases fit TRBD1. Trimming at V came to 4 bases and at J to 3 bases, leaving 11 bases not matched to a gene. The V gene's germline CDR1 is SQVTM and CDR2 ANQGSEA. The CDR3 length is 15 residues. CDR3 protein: CSVGQNRGRKETQYF. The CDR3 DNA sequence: TGCAGCGTTGGGCAAAACAGGGGAAGAAAAGAGACCCAGTACTTC.

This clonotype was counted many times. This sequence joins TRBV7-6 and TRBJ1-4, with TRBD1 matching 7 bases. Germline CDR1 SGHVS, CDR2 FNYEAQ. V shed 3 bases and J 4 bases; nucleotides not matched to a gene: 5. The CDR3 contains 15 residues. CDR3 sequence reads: CASSFGQVLNEKLFF. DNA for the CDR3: TGTGCCAGCAGCTTCGGACAGGTTCTTAATGAAAAACTGTTTTTT. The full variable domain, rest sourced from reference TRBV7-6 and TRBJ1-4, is GAGVSQSPRYKVTKRGQDVALRCDPISGHVSLYWYRQALGQGPEFLTYFNYEAQQDKSGLPNDRFSAERPEGSISTLTIQRTEQRDSAMYRCASSFGQVLNEKLFFGSGTQLSVL.

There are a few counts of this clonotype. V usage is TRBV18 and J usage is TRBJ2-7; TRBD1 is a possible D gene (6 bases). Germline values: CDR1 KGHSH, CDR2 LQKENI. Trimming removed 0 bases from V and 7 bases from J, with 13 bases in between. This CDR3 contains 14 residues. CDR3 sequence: CASSPPSGVREQYF. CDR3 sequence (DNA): TGTGCCAGCTCACCACCATCAGGGGTGCGGGAGCAGTACTTC.

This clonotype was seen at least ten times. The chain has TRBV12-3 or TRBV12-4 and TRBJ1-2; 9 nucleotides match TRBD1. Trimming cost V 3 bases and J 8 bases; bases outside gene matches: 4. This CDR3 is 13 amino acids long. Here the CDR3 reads CASSLGQGSGYTF. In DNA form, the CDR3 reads TGTGCCAGCAGTTTGGGACAGGGCAGCGGCTACACCTTC.

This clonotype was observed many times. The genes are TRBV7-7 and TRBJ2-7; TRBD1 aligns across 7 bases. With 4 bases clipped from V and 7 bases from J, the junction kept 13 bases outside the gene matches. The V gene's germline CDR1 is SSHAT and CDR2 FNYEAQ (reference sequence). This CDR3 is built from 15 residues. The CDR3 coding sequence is TGTGCCAGCAGCTCCGACAGGGCCAAGGTTAAAGAGCAGTACTTC. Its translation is CASSSDRAKVKEQYF.

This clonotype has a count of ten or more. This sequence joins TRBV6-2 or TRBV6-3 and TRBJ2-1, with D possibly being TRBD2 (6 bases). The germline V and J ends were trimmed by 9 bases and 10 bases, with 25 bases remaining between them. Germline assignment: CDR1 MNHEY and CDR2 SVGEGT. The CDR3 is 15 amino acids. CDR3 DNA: TGTGCCAGTAGGGCGGGAAAAACGACCCCAGGAGAGCAGTTCTTC. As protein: CASRAGKTTPGEQFF.

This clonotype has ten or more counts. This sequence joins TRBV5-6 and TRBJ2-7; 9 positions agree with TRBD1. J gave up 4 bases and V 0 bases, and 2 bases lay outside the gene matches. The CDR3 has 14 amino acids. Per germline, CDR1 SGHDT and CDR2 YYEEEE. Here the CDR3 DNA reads TGTGCCAGCAGCTTGGGACAGGGGGTGTACGAGCAGTACTTC. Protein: CASSLGQGVYEQYF. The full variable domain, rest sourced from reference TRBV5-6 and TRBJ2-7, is DAGVTQSPTHLIKTRGQQVTLRCSPKSGHDTVSWYQQALGQGPQFIFQYYEEEERQRGNFPDRFSGHQFPNYSSELNVNALLLGDSALYLCASSLGQGVYEQYFGPGTRLTVT.

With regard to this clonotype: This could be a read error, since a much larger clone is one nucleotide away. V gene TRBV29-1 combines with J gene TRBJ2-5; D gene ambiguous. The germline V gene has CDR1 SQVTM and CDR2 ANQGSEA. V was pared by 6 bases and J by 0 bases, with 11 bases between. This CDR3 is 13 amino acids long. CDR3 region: CSVQFMYQETQYF. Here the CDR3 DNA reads TGCAGCGTACAATTCATGTACCAAGAGACCCAGTACTTC.

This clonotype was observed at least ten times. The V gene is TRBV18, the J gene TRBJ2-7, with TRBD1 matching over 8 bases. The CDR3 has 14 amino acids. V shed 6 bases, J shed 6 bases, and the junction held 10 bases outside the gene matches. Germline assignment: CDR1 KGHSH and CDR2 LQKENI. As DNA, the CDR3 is TGTGCCAGCTCCCCAACCCCGGGACAGGTCGAGCAGTACTTC. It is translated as CASSPTPGQVEQYF. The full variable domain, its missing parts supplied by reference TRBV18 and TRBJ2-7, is NAGVMQNPRHLVRRRGQEARLRCSPMKGHSHVYWYRQLPEEGLKFMVYLQKENIIDESGMPKERFSAEFPKEGPSILRIQQVVRGDSAAYFCASSPTPGQVEQYFGPGTRLTVT.